The TCR beta chain described here comes from a study of cytomegalovirus exposure and HLA in healthy donors. The germline gives CDR1 SGHDN, CDR2 FVKESK. Trimming left V 4 bases short and J 6 bases short, with 15 bases between. This CDR3 contains 14 residues. The PCR contained 60 Vbeta and 13 Jbeta primers. Some clones are missing from TCRdb's copy, which holds only in-frame ones; the method was immunoSEQ multiplex PCR. The sample yields tens of thousands of clones, roughly 70% seen once. This clone is a singleton in its sample. Specimen: PBMCs. This clonotype was sampled from a woman between 35 and 50 years old in good health and CMV-seropositive. V is TRBV14 and J is TRBJ1-1; tentatively, D is TRBD1 (5 bases). The CDR3 coding sequence is TGTGCCAGCAGCCCCATTTTCGACAGTGCTGAAGCTTTCTTT. Protein: CASSPIFDSAEAFF.